A single T cell receptor (beta chain) is shown here with its context. This record comes from a study of blood T cell repertoires in COVID-19. The CDR3 length is 17 residues. CDR1 LGHNA and CDR2 YNFKEQ come from the germline V gene. V gave up 0 bases and J gave up 0 bases; unmatched junction bases: 7. Only in-frame clones appear in the TCRdb table, and some are missing; sequencing was by immunoSEQ multiplex PCR. The table shows some 180,000 clones, with roughly 76% occurring only once. The TCR comes from a woman in her fifties or sixties with active or convalescent COVID-19. The sample was peripheral blood. The V and J genes are TRBV4-2 and TRBJ1-1; 7 bases line up with TRBD1. CDR3 DNA: TGTGCCAGCAGCCAAGAGGCGGCAGGGGGTGTGAACACTGAAGCTTTCTTT. It yields the protein CASSQEAAGGVNTEAFF.